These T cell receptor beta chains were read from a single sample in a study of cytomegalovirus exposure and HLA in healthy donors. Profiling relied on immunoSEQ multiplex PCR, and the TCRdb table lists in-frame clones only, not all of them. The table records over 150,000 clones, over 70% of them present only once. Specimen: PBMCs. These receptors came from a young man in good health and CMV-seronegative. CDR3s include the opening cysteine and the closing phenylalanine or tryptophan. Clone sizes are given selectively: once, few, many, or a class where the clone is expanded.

CDR3 protein: CASSKQGRPNEKLFF
clone size: -
V gene: TRBV28

CDR3 protein: CASSFSVSKNIQYF
clone size: once
V gene: TRBV7-2

CDR3 protein: CASSDGPVPSPLHF
clone size: -
V gene: TRBV2

CDR3 protein: CASSPKNRVGETQYF
clone size: few
V gene: TRBV7-9

CDR3 protein: CASSSGQNYEQYF
clone size: -
V gene: TRBV5-1

CDR3 protein: CASSLQDSSSGNTIYF
clone size: -
V gene: TRBV28

CDR3 protein: CASSSYRRPYEQYF
clone size: -
V gene: TRBV2

CDR3 protein: CASSEGGSSKYF
clone size: few
V gene: TRBV6-1

CDR3 protein: CASSLGEGYGYTF
clone size: -
V gene: TRBV5-1

CDR3 protein: CASSLVSGAYEQYF
clone size: -
V gene: TRBV11-2

CDR3 protein: CASSIVWGRETQYF
clone size: few
V gene: TRBV19

CDR3 protein: CASIGGRKDTQYF
clone size: few
V gene: TRBV2

CDR3 protein: CASSVGQDTEAFF
clone size: -
V gene: TRBV9

CDR3 protein: CASSLVGPEAFF
clone size: -
V gene: TRBV5-1

CDR3 protein: CASSQPGDQPQHF
clone size: -
V gene: TRBV28

CDR3 protein: CSVRTGYEQYF
clone size: -
V gene: TRBV29-1

CDR3 protein: CAWSLGQPAGEQYF
clone size: few
V gene: TRBV30

CDR3 protein: CASSRRPISYEQYF
clone size: -
V gene: TRBV7-2

CDR3 protein: CASSSGQPYEQYF
clone size: -
V gene: TRBV2

CDR3 protein: CSVDHGTLQYF
clone size: -
V gene: TRBV29-1

CDR3 protein: CASNSAGQNTEAFF
clone size: few
V gene: TRBV28

CDR3 protein: CASSSRGQETQYF
clone size: -
V gene: TRBV5-4

CDR3 protein: CASSLAPGQLMNTEAFF
clone size: -
V gene: TRBV5-6

CDR3 protein: CASSIGRTVSTDTQYF
clone size: -
V gene: TRBV19

CDR3 protein: CASSLGGRTEAFF
clone size: -
V gene: TRBV7-3

CDR3 protein: CASSLGGANSNQPQNF
clone size: -
V gene: TRBV5-8

CDR3 protein: CASSQDRGSPLHF
clone size: -
V gene: TRBV4-2

CDR3 protein: CASSGHRGLRETQYF
clone size: -
V gene: TRBV6-4

CDR3 protein: CASRTSGGPQYF
clone size: -
V gene: TRBV6-1

CDR3 protein: CASSPGTSPGGETQYF
clone size: -
V gene: TRBV4-1

CDR3 protein: CASQTGVTEAFF
clone size: -
V gene: TRBV6-6

CDR3 protein: CASSLAYRRGEEKLFF
clone size: -
V gene: TRBV5-8

CDR3 protein: CASSLGAVAGGQETQYF
clone size: -
V gene: TRBV5-1

CDR3 protein: CASSSPDRGLGGANVLTF
clone size: -
V gene: TRBV7-3

CDR3 protein: CASSEGQGNTGELFF
clone size: -
V gene: TRBV2

CDR3 protein: CASSNRGSEDEKLFF
clone size: -
V gene: TRBV7-9

CDR3 protein: CASSQSGQPQHF
clone size: -
V gene: TRBV14

CDR3 protein: CASSQFLLLAGGQETQYF
clone size: -
V gene: TRBV4-1

CDR3 protein: CASREDSYEQYF
clone size: -
V gene: TRBV7-2

CDR3 protein: CASSNRGGYGYTF
clone size: -
V gene: TRBV21-1

CDR3 protein: CASSLGVMNTEAFF
clone size: -
V gene: TRBV7-9

CDR3 protein: CASSPRTGKESPLHF
clone size: -
V gene: TRBV28

CDR3 protein: CASSPDGDYEQYF
clone size: -
V gene: TRBV19

CDR3 protein: CASSPVQGTEYNEQFF
clone size: -
V gene: TRBV18

CDR3 protein: CAISESGRAAEQYF
clone size: -
V gene: TRBV10-3

CDR3 protein: CASSEALRGRRDEQYF
clone size: -
V gene: TRBV2

CDR3 protein: CASSFVGLADTGELFF
clone size: few
V gene: TRBV27

CDR3 protein: CASSKSTGVDTQYF
clone size: -
V gene: TRBV6-5

CDR3 protein: CASSERDKNSPLHF
clone size: -
V gene: TRBV6-1

CDR3 protein: CASSGPPVADTQYF
clone size: -
V gene: TRBV7-2

CDR3 protein: CASSYSQTGARTEAFF
clone size: -
V gene: TRBV6-5

CDR3 protein: CASSLRGTGNTIYF
clone size: -
V gene: TRBV5-6

CDR3 protein: CASRMEGTASYNEQFF
clone size: -
V gene: TRBV19

CDR3 protein: CASSAAGYMNTEAFF
clone size: -
V gene: TRBV25-1

CDR3 protein: CASSAAEGRGEKLFF
clone size: -
V gene: TRBV2

CDR3 protein: CASSIWLATNEKLFF
clone size: -
V gene: TRBV19

CDR3 protein: CAISEEGVPYEQYF
clone size: -
V gene: TRBV10-3

CDR3 protein: CASSSGRGSYEQYF
clone size: -
V gene: TRBV5-1

CDR3 protein: CATSRAVAAGANVLTF
clone size: -
V gene: TRBV15

CDR3 protein: CATSRDPGNFNTEAFF
clone size: few
V gene: TRBV15